These T cell receptor beta chains were read from a single sample in a study of early T cells in non-severe SARS-CoV-2 infection. TCRdb redid the calling of the 5' RACE reads with MiXCR, one entry per CDR3 protein. Here the sample spans tens of thousands of distinct CDR3 sequences, about 14% being singletons. Sequences were derived from whole blood, sampled at baseline. The receptors shown here come from an adult who was a healthcare worker with PCR-confirmed SARS-CoV-2 infection or an uninfected control (not recorded which). CDR3s include the opening cysteine and the closing phenylalanine or tryptophan. Fields, in order: D gene, clone size, V gene, CDR3 protein. D genes are given only for firm matches. The listing skips clone size in some rows; elsewhere it reads once, few, many or a size class.

NA,NA,TRBV12-3/TRBV12-4,CASSLREGNTEAFF
NA,many,TRBV20-1,CSACRVQAGELFF
TRBD1,once,TRBV29-1,CSVETRTGSYEQYF
NA,many,TRBV10-3,CAISDRDRTYEQYF
NA,few,TRBV4-1,CASSQGRLEKLFF
TRBD2,few,TRBV9,CASSVDTSGRSYNEQFF
TRBD2,NA,TRBV29-1,CSGKTSGRATDTQYF
TRBD1,NA,TRBV19,CASLPQGESYNEQFF
TRBD1,many,TRBV7-6,CASSFRTGGAEETQYF
NA,many,TRBV19,CASTWGNTGELFF
NA,few,TRBV12-3/TRBV12-4,CASSDLSGEQFF
NA,few,TRBV13,CASSIGLEQETQYF
TRBD2,few,TRBV27,CASSSPAGGTDTQYF
NA,NA,TRBV7-6,CASSSRVFTDTQYF
NA,NA,TRBV6-6,CASALYRSRDQPQHF
NA,few,TRBV20-1,CSANPSIVDTQYF
NA,few,TRBV20-1,CSARSPGTSAGELFF
NA,many,TRBV11-2,CASSLIAQAPYEQYF
NA,NA,TRBV20-1,CSARGLGVGQPQHF
NA,few,TRBV13,CASSHRAAYEQYF
NA,NA,TRBV12-5,CASGPTPETQYF
NA,few,TRBV28,CASTQQGFPYEQYF
TRBD1,few,TRBV4-1,CASSRLPGTGDEQYF
NA,NA,TRBV7-8,CASSHEGYEQYF
TRBD2,few,TRBV11-1,CASSSVPGLAGEGNEQFF
NA,many,TRBV12-3/TRBV12-4,CASSFGGLGTEAFF
NA,few,TRBV24-1,CATSVESDNEQFF
TRBD2,NA,TRBV7-9,CASSRGTSGSGYEQYF
NA,few,TRBV6-5,CASRDSGANVLTF
TRBD1,NA,TRBV18,CASSVTGDQEKLFF
TRBD2,medium-sized,TRBV20-1,CSARGLAGGHPYEQYF
TRBD1,NA,TRBV7-3,CASSSGQLATDTQYF
TRBD2,few,TRBV20-1,CSARVAGVGYNEQFF
NA,NA,TRBV28,CASSPPRGRNTEAFF
TRBD2,NA,TRBV19,CASSSGTSGALRQYF
TRBD2,NA,TRBV10-1,CASSESSGTSPAKNIQYF
NA,few,TRBV30,CAWTIGSTEAFF
TRBD2,NA,TRBV20-1,CSAIPPGLAGIEQYF
NA,NA,TRBV10-2,CASSAVVQETQYF
NA,few,TRBV21-1,CASSKGGEAGICYEQYF